The next 6 T cell receptor beta chains were all read from a single sample in a study of blood T cells in healthy people across ages. The authors ran a second PCR of 7 to 11 cycles using a sample-barcoded 5' primer and a J-beta primer mix. Via MiXCR, TCRdb re-called the 5' RACE reads, giving one row per CDR3 protein. The sample contains about 380,000 distinct CDR3 sequences, about half of which appear only once. Sequencing input: blood. These receptors were collected from a man in his sixties in good health.

The count of this clonotype is one. The genes are TRBV7-6 and TRBJ1-4; weak D call: TRBD1 (6 bases). Trimming removed 1 base from V and 8 bases from J, with 20 bases in between. This CDR3 is built from 17 residues. The germline V gene has CDR1 SGHVS and CDR2 FNYEAQ. DNA of the CDR3: TGTGCCAGCAGCTTAGGGCAGGGCCCCAAGGGGGGAGAAAAACTGTTTTTT. It encodes CASSLGQGPKGGEKLFF.

At least ten counts were recorded for this clonotype. This chain connects TRBV4-2 to TRBJ2-7; TRBD2 agrees at 8 bases. The length of the CDR3 is 16 residues. Germline CDR1 LGHNA, CDR2 YNFKEQ. The trim removed 0 bases at V and 4 bases at J, leaving 8 bases unmatched. Here the CDR3 reads CASSQDPASGSYEQYF. As DNA, the CDR3 is TGTGCCAGCAGCCAAGATCCAGCTAGCGGGTCTTACGAGCAGTACTTC.

The rearrangement joins TRBV5-1 to TRBJ2-1; TRBD2 might be the D (7 bases). The CDR3 loop spans 16 amino acids. Trimming removed 4 bases from V and 4 bases from J, with 18 bases in between. The germline V gene has CDR1 SGHRS and CDR2 YFSETQ. The CDR3 region is CASSPLEGGVYNEQFF. The DNA for the CDR3 is TGCGCCAGCAGCCCCCTTGAGGGGGGGGTATACAATGAGCAGTTCTTC.

The chain uses TRBV29-1 and TRBJ1-2; D is undetermined. Germline V gives CDR1 SQVTM, CDR2 ANQGSEA. The CDR3 runs to 11 residues. The V end was cut by 2 bases, the J end by 0 bases, with 1 base between. CDR3 in amino acids: CSVESNYGYTF. CDR3 nucleotide sequence: TGCAGCGTTGAATCTAACTATGGCTACACCTTC.

The chain employs TRBV7-9 and TRBJ2-5; perhaps TRBD2 as D (6 bases). The ends were cut back, 0 bases at V and 5 bases at J, with 10 bases in the middle. Per the germline V gene, CDR1 is SEHNR and CDR2 is FQNEAQ (reference sequence). The CDR3 is 14 amino acids. CDR3 in amino acids: CASSLAPSVETQYF. Written as DNA, the CDR3 is TGTGCCAGCAGCTTAGCACCTAGCGTTGAGACCCAGTACTTC.

This clonotype turned up a few times. CDR3 DNA sequence: TGTGCCAGCAGCTTAGATCGAGGATCAAACCGATACAATGAGCAGTACTTC. Its translation is CASSLDRGSNRYNEQYF. The gene calls are TRBV11-2 and TRBJ2-5; D remains ambiguous. The V and J ends lost 0 bases and 11 bases respectively, with 25 bases between them. The CDR3 totals 17 residues. The germline V gene encodes CDR1 SGHAT and CDR2 FQNNGV.